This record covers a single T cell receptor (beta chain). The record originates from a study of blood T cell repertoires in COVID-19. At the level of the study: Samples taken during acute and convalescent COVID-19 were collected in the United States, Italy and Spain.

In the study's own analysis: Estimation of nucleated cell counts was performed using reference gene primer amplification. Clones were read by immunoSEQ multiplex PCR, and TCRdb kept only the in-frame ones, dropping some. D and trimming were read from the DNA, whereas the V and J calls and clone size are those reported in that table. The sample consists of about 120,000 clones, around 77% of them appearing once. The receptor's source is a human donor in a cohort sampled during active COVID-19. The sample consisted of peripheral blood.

The CDR3 bases are TGTGCCAGCAGCCATAACAGGGGTGGCACTGAAGCTTTCTTT. This encodes CASSHNRGGTEAFF. V and J are TRBV13 and TRBJ1-1; 7 bases line up with TRBD1. The CDR3 length is 14 residues. The J segment lost 4 bases and the V segment lost 5 bases, leaving 7 bases of the junction unmatched. The germline V gene encodes CDR1 PRHDT and CDR2 FYEKMQ (reference sequence). Full variable domain (missing parts from reference TRBV13 and TRBJ1-1): AAGVIQSPRHLIKEKRETATLKCYPIPRHDTVYWYQQGPGQDPQFLISFYEKMQSDKGSIPDRFSAQQFSDYHSELNMSSLELGDSALYFCASSHNRGGTEAFFGQGTRLTVV.